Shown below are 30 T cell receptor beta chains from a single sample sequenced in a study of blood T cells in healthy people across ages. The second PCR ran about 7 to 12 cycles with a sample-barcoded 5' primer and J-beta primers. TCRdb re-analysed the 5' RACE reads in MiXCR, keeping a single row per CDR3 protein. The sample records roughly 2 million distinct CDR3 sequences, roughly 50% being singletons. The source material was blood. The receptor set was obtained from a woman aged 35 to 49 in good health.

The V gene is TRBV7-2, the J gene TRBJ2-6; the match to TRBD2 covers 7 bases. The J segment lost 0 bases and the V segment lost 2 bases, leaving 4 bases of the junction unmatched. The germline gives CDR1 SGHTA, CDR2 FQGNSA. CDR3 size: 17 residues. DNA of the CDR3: TGTGCCAGCAGCTTAATGTCGGGGGGCTCTGGGGCCAACGTCCTGACTTTC. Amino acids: CASSLMSGGSGANVLTF.

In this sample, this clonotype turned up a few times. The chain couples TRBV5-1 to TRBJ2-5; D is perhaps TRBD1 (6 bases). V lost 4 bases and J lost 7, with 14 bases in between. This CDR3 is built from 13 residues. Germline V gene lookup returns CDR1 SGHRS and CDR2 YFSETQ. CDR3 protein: CASSLDRIGTQYF. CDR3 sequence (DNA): TGCGCCAGCAGCCTAGACAGGATTGGGACCCAGTACTTC. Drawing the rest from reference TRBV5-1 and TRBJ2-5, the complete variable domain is KAGVTQTPRYLIKTRGQQVTLSCSPISGHRSVSWYQQTPGQGLQFLFEYFSETQRNKGNFPGRFSGRQFSNSRSEMNVSTLELGDSALYLCASSLDRIGTQYFGPGTRLLVL.

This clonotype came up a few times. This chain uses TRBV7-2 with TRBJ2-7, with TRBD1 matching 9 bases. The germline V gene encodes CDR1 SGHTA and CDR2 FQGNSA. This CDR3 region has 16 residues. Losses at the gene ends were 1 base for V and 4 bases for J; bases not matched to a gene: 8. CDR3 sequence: CASSLEWTGVGYEQYF. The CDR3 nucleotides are TGTGCCAGCAGCTTAGAGTGGACAGGGGTCGGGTACGAGCAGTACTTC.

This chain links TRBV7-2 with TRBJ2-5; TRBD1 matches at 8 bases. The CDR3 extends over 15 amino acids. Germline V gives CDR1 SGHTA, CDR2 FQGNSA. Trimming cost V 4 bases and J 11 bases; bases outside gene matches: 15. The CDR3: CASSSLPDRGAQQYF. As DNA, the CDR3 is TGTGCCAGCAGCTCCCTTCCTGACAGGGGCGCACAGCAGTACTTC.

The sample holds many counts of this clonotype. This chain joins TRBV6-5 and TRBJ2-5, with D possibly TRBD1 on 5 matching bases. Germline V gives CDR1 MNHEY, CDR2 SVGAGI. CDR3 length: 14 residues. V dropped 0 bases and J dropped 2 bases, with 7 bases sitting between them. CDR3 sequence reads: CASSYSPGQETQYF. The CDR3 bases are TGTGCCAGCAGTTACTCTCCAGGGCAAGAGACCCAGTACTTC.

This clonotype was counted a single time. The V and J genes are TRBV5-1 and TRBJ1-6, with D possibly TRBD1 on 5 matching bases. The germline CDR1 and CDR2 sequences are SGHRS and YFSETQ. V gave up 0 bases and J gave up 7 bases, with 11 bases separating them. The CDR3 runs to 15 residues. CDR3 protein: CASSLDSGNNSPLHF. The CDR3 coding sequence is TGCGCCAGCAGCTTGGACTCAGGGAACAATTCACCCCTCCACTTT. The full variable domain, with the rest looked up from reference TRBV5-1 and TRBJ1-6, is KAGVTQTPRYLIKTRGQQVTLSCSPISGHRSVSWYQQTPGQGLQFLFEYFSETQRNKGNFPGRFSGRQFSNSRSEMNVSTLELGDSALYLCASSLDSGNNSPLHFGNGTRLTVT.

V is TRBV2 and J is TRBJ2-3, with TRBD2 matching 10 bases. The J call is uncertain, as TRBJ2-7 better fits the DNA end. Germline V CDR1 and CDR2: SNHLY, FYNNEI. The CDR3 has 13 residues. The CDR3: CASQLAGRYEQYF. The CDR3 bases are TGTGCCTCACAACTAGCGGGGAGATACGAGCAGTACTTC.

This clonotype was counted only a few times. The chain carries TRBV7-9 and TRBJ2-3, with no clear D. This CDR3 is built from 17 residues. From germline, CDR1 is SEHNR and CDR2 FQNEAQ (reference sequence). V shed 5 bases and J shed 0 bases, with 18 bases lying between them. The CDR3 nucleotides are TGTGCCAGCAGCCCTAGGGCGGCCGCCAGCAGCACAGATACGCAGTATTTT. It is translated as CASSPRAAASSTDTQYF. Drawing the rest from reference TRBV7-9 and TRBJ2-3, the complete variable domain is DTGVSQNPRHKITKRGQNVTFRCDPISEHNRLYWYRQTLGQGPEFLTYFQNEAQLEKSRLLSDRFSAERPKGSFSTLEIQRTEQGDSAMYLCASSPRAAASSTDTQYFGPGTRLTVL.

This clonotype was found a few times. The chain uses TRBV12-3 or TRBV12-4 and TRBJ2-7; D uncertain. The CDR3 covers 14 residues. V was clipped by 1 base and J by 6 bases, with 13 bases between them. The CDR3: CASSLGTERGEQYF. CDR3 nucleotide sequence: TGTGCCAGCAGTTTAGGGACCGAGAGAGGCGAGCAGTACTTC.

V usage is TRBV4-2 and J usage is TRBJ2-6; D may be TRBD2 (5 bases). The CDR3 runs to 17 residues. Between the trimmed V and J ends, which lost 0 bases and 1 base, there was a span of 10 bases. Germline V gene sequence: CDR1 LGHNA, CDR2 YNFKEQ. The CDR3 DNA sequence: TGTGCCAGCAGCCAAGATCGACGGGAATCTGGGGCCAACGTCCTGACTTTC. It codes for CASSQDRRESGANVLTF.

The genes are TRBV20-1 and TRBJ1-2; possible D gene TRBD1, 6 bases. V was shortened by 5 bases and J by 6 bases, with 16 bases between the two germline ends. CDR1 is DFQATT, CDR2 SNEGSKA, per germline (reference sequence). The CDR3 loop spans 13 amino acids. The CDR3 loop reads CSAERTPGDGYTF. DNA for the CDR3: TGCAGTGCTGAACGTACCCCAGGGGATGGCTACACCTTC.

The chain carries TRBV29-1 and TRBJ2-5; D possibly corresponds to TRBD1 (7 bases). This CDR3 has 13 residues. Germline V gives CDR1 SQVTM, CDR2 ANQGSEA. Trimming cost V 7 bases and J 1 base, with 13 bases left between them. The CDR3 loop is CSGIRGAQETQYF. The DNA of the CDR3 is TGCAGCGGAATCAGGGGGGCCCAAGAGACCCAGTACTTC.

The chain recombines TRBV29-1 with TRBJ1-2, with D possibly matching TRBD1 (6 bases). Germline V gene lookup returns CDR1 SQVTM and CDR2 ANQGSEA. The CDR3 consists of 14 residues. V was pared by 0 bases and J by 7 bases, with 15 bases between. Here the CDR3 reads CSVEDQAGVGGYTF. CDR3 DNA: TGCAGCGTTGAAGATCAGGCAGGGGTTGGTGGCTACACCTTC.

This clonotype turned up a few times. Here the CDR3 DNA reads TGCAGTGCTAGGGGGTGGAGCACAGATACGCAGTATTTT. This gives the protein CSARGWSTDTQYF. The V call is TRBV20-1, the J call TRBJ2-3; D unresolved. The CDR3 runs to 13 residues. Trimming took off 3 bases at V and 0 bases at J, with 7 bases between the two ends. The germline gives CDR1 DFQATT, CDR2 SNEGSKA (reference sequence).

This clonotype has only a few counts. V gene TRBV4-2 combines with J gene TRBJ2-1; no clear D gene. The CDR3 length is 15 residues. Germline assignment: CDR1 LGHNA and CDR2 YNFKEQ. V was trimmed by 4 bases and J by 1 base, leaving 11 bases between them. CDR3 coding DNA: TGTGCCAGCAGCCCCACGGCTTTGTCCTACAATGAGCAGTTCTTC. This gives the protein CASSPTALSYNEQFF.

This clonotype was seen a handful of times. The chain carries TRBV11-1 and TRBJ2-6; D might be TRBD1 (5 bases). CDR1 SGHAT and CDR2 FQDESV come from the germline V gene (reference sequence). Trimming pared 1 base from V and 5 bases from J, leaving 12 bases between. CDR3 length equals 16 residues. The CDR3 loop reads CASSLEMSGWANVLTF. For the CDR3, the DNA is TGTGCCAGCAGCTTAGAGATGTCAGGGTGGGCCAACGTCCTGACTTTC.

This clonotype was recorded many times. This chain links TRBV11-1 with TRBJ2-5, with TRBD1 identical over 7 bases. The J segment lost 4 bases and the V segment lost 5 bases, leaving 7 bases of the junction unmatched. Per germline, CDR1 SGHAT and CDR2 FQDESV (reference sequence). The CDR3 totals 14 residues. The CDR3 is CASSGRTGGETQYF. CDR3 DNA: TGTGCCAGCAGCGGCAGGACAGGTGGAGAGACCCAGTACTTC.

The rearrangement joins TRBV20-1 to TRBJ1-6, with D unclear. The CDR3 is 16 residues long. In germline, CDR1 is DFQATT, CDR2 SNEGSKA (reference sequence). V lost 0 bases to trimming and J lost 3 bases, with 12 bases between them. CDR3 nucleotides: TGCAGTGCTAGAGATCCCTCGGGTGGCTATAATTCACCCCTCCACTTT. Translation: CSARDPSGGYNSPLHF.

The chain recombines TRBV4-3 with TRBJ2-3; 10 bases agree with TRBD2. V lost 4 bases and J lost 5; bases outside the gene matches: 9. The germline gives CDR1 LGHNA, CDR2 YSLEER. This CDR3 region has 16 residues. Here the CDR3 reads CASSRIAGGEGDTQYF. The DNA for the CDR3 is TGCGCCAGCAGCCGCATAGCGGGGGGTGAAGGAGATACGCAGTATTTT.

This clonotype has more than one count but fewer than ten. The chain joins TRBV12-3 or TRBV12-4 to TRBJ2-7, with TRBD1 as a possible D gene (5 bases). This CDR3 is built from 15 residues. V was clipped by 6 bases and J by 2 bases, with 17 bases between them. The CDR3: CASSSDRDLTYEQYF. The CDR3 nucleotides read TGTGCCAGCAGCTCCGACAGAGATCTCACCTACGAGCAGTACTTC.

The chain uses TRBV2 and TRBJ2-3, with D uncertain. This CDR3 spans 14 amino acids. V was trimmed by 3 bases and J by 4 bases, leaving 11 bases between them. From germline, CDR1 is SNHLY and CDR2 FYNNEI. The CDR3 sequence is CASSETAGSDTQYF. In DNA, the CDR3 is TGTGCCAGCAGTGAGACGGCAGGATCAGATACGCAGTATTTT.

CDR3 sequence (DNA): TGTGCCAGCACGCCAGGCGTCCAAGAGACCCAGTTCTTC. Translated, it gives CASTPGVQETQFF. The chain employs TRBV6-1 and TRBJ2-1; the D is unclear. The germline V and J ends were trimmed by 7 bases and 13 bases, with 20 bases remaining between them. The CDR3 length is 13 residues. Germline V lookup: CDR1 MNHNS, CDR2 SASEGT.

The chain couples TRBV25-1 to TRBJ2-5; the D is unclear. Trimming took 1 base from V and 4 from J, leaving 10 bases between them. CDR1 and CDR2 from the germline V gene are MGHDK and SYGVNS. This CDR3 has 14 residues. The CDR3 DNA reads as TGTGCCAGCAGTGAATCGTGGACGGCAGAGACCCAGTACTTC. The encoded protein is CASSESWTAETQYF.

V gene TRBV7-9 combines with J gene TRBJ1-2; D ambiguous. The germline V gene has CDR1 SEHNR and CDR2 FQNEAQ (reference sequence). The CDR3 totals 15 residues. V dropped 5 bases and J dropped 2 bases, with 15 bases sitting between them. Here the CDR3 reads CASSDGRISNYGYTF. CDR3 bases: TGTGCCAGCAGCGACGGACGGATAAGCAACTATGGCTACACCTTC.

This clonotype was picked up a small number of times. In DNA form, the CDR3 reads TGCAGTGGCTCTAGCGGGGGGGCCTCCTACAATGAGCAGTTCTTC. This encodes CSGSSGGASYNEQFF. The chain has TRBV20-1 and TRBJ2-1; TRBD2 aligns across 12 bases. V trimming: 7 bases; J trimming: 0 bases; junction bases outside the gene matches: 4. The CDR3 is made up of 15 amino acids. Germline assignment: CDR1 DFQATT and CDR2 SNEGSKA (reference sequence).

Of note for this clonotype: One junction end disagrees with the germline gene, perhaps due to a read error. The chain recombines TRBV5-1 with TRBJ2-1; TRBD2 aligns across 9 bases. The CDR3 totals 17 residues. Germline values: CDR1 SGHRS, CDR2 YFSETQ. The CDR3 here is CASSLFGGGATYNKQFF. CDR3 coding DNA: TGCGCCAGCAGCTTGTTTGGCGGGGGGGCGACCTACAATAAGCAGTTCTTC.

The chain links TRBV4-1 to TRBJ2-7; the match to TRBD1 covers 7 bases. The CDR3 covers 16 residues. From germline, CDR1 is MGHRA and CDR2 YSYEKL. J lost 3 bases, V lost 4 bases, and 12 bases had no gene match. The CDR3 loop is CASSPQRTGNYYEQYF. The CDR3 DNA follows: TGCGCCAGCAGCCCCCAGAGGACAGGAAACTACTACGAGCAGTACTTC.

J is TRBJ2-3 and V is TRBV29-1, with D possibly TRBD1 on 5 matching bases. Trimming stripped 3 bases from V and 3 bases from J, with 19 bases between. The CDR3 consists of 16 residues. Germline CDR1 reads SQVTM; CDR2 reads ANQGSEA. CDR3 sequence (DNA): TGCAGCGTTGATGGGGCGTATCGAGTTTTGACAGATACGCAGTATTTT. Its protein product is CSVDGAYRVLTDTQYF.

The CDR3 DNA reads as TGTGCCAGCAGTCCCGGGGGACTCGAAAACATTCAGTACTTC. Residues: CASSPGGLENIQYF. The J gene is TRBJ2-4, the V gene TRBV6-5; D might be TRBD2 (6 bases). CDR1 is MNHEY, CDR2 SVGAGI, per germline. With 5 bases removed from V and 5 bases from J, the gap between germline ends came to 13 bases. The CDR3 is 14 amino acids.

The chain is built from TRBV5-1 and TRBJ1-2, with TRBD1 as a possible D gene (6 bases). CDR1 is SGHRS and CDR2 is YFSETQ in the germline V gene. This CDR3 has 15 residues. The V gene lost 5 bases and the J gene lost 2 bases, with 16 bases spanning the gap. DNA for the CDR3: TGCGCCAGCAGACAGGGTCGTAGGTGGAACTATGGCTACACCTTC. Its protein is CASRQGRRWNYGYTF. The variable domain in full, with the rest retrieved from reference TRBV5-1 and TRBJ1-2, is KAGVTQTPRYLIKTRGQQVTLSCSPISGHRSVSWYQQTPGQGLQFLFEYFSETQRNKGNFPGRFSGRQFSNSRSEMNVSTLELGDSALYLCASRQGRRWNYGYTFGSGTRLTVV.